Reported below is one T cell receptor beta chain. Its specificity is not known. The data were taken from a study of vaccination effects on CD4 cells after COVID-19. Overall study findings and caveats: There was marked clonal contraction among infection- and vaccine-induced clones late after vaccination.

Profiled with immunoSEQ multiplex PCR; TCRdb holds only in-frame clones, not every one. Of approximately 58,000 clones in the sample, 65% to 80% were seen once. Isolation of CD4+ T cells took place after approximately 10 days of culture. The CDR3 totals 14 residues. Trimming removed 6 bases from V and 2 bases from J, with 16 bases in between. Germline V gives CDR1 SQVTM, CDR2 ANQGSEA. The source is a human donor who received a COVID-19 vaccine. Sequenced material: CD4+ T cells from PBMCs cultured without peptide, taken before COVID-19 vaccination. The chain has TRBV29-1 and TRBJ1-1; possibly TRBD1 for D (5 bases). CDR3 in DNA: TGCAGCGTAGGGATCCAGGGCGCTAACACTGAAGCTTTCTTT. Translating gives CSVGIQGANTEAFF.